Listed here are 12 T cell receptor beta chains from one sample, sequenced in a study of CD8 T cells in Susac syndrome. Roughly 0.5 to 1 ug RNA was reverse transcribed with random hexamers. Each CDR3 protein gets one entry after TCRdb re-called the immunoSEQ multiplex PCR reads with MiXCR. Altogether roughly 100,000 distinct CDR3 sequences are present, roughly 94% being singletons, with the ten largest covering about 0.3%. Sequences were obtained from CD4+ T cells from PBMCs. The source of these receptors is a human donor with Susac syndrome.

The chain couples TRBV5-1 to TRBJ2-5, with D tentatively TRBD1 (5 bases). The CDR3 spans 13 residues. The germline CDR1 and CDR2 sequences are SGHRS and YFSETQ. Trimming took off 3 bases at V and 2 bases at J, with 8 bases between the two ends. CDR3 residues: CASSSGQQETQYF. Written as DNA, the CDR3 is TGCGCCAGCAGCTCTGGACAACAAGAGACCCAGTACTTC.

V is TRBV29-1 and J is TRBJ1-2; D not certain. CDR3 length: 13 amino acids. Germline CDR1 and CDR2: SQVTM and ANQGSEA. Between the trimmed V and J ends, which lost 1 base and 4 bases, there was a span of 10 bases. CDR3 loop: CSVEAEWSYGYTF. As DNA, the CDR3 is TGCAGCGTTGAAGCTGAGTGGTCCTATGGCTACACCTTC.

The chain carries TRBV12-3 or TRBV12-4 and TRBJ2-1; 7 bases fit TRBD1. V dropped 2 bases and J dropped 10; count of bases not matched to a gene: 5. The CDR3 has 13 amino acids. CDR3 sequence reads: CASSLRQGWEQFF. In nucleotides, the CDR3 is TGTGCCAGCAGTTTAAGACAGGGTTGGGAGCAGTTCTTC.

The chain employs TRBV24-1 and TRBJ2-5; D gene ambiguous. The germline gives CDR1 KGHDR, CDR2 SFDVKD. This CDR3 has 15 amino acids. Trimming took off 0 bases at V and 4 bases at J, with 11 bases between the two ends. This CDR3 reads CATSDLAKTGETQYF. The CDR3 DNA is TGTGCCACCAGTGATTTGGCCAAAACGGGAGAGACCCAGTACTTC.

V and J are TRBV30 and TRBJ1-2; 7 bases map to TRBD1. Germline CDR1 GTSNPN, CDR2 SVGIG (reference sequence). Unmatched junction bases numbered 5, after V lost 2 bases and J lost 2 bases. The CDR3 loop spans 14 amino acids. The CDR3 loop reads CAWSPDRENYGYTF. The DNA of the CDR3 is TGTGCCTGGAGTCCAGACAGGGAAAACTATGGCTACACCTTC.

The chain is built from TRBV5-1 and TRBJ2-5; D perhaps matches TRBD2 (6 bases). The germline gives CDR1 SGHRS, CDR2 YFSETQ. Trimming removed 4 bases at V and 0 bases at J, with 10 bases between. The CDR3 spans 14 residues. CDR3 sequence reads: CASSRDWDQETQYF. The CDR3 DNA reads as TGCGCCAGCAGCCGGGACTGGGACCAAGAGACCCAGTACTTC.

The chain carries TRBV3-1 and TRBJ1-2, with TRBD1 matching 7 bases. The CDR3 is 14 residues long. Germline values: CDR1 LGHDT, CDR2 YNNKEL (reference sequence). J was trimmed by 4 bases and V by 4 bases; bases with no gene match: 6. CDR3 amino acids: CASSPDRIGYGYTF. For the CDR3, the DNA is TGTGCCAGCAGCCCGGACAGGATCGGCTATGGCTACACCTTC.

The rearrangement links TRBV9 to TRBJ2-5, with D perhaps TRBD1 (6 bases). Germline CDR1 is SGDLS and CDR2 is YYNGEE. This CDR3 has 15 amino acids. Trimming took 3 bases from V and 2 from J, leaving 14 bases between them. CDR3 region: CASSEGHPLQETQYF. The CDR3 coding sequence is TGTGCCAGCAGCGAGGGACACCCGCTTCAAGAGACCCAGTACTTC.

This clonotype was seen once. The gene calls are TRBV11-1 and TRBJ2-5, with D possibly matching TRBD2 (5 bases). The V and J ends lost 4 bases and 5 bases respectively, with 17 bases between them. The CDR3 runs to 15 residues. The V gene's germline CDR1 is SGHAT and CDR2 FQDESV (reference sequence). The CDR3 reads CASSSARGWRETQYF. In DNA, the CDR3 is TGTGCCAGCAGCTCCGCCCGAGGTTGGAGGGAGACCCAGTACTTC.

CDR3 loop: CSATTANTEAFF. The CDR3 region has the DNA TGCAGCGCTACGACCGCGAACACTGAAGCTTTCTTT. The J gene is TRBJ1-1, the V gene TRBV29-1, with no clear D. The CDR3 consists of 12 residues. Looked up from germline, CDR1 is SQVTM and CDR2 is ANQGSEA. Trimming cost V 7 bases and J 1 base, with 10 bases left between them. Combining the CDR3 with reference TRBV29-1 and TRBJ1-1 gives the whole variable domain SAVISQKPSRDICQRGTSLTIQCQVDSQVTMMFWYRQQPGQSLTLIATANQGSEATYESGFVIDKFPISRPNLTFSTLTVSNMSPEDSSIYLCSATTANTEAFFGQGTRLTVV.

The chain combines TRBV30 with TRBJ2-3; D might be TRBD2 (6 bases). The CDR3 spans 13 residues. Per germline, CDR1 GTSNPN and CDR2 SVGIG (reference sequence). V was pared by 1 base and J by 1 base, with 6 bases between. CDR3 bases: TGTGCCTGGAGTGGGGGGGGCACAGATACGCAGTATTTT. As protein: CAWSGGGTDTQYF.

In DNA form, the CDR3 reads TGCGCCAGCAGCCACGGCACCAACATTCAGTACTTC. This gives the protein CASSHGTNIQYF. The chain links TRBV4-1 to TRBJ2-4; D remains ambiguous. Germline loops: CDR1 MGHRA, CDR2 YSYEKL. The V end lost 3 bases, the J end lost 7 bases, and 7 bases lay between the germline ends. This CDR3 region has 12 residues.